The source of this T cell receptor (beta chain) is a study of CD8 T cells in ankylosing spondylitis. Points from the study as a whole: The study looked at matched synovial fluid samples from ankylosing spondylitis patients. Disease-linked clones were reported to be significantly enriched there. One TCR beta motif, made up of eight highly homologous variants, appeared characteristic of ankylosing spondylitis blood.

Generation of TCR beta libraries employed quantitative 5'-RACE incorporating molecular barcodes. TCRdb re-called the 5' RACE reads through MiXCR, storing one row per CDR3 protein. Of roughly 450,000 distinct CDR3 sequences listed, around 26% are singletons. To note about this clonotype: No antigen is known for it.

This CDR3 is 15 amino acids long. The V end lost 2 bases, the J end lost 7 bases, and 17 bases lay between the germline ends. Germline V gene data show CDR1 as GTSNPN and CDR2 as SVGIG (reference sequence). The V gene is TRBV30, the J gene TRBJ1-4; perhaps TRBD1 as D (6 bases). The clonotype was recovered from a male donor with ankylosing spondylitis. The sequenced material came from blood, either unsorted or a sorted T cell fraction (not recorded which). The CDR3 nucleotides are TGTGCCTGGAGTACAAGACAGGAGCTTATTGAAAAACTGTTTTTT. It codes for CAWSTRQELIEKLFF.